These 3 T cell receptor beta chains were sequenced from one sample in a study of shared clonotypes between healthy human individuals. Assay used: immunoSEQ multiplex PCR; TCRdb lists only in-frame clones, some missing. This sample carries 550,000 to 800,000 clones, approximately 74% of them seen once, and the ten largest clones take approximately 1.6%. Sequenced: memory CD4+ T cells sorted from blood. Subset described: CD45RA-negative fraction. Receptors were obtained from a woman younger than 45 in good health.

The V call is TRBV28, the J call TRBJ1-5; 8 positions agree with TRBD1. The J segment lost 4 bases and the V segment lost 5 bases, leaving 16 bases of the junction unmatched. This CDR3 has 18 amino acids. Germline V gene lookup returns CDR1 MDHEN and CDR2 SYDVKM. The CDR3 sequence: CASSHYPDGTGPNQPQHF. Written as DNA, the CDR3 is TGTGCCAGCAGTCATTACCCCGACGGGACAGGACCTAATCAGCCCCAGCATTTT. Combining the CDR3 with reference TRBV28 and TRBJ1-5 gives the whole variable domain DVKVTQSSRYLVKRTGEKVFLECVQDMDHENMFWYRQDPGLGLRLIYFSYDVKMKEKGDIPEGYSVSREKKERFSLILESASTNQTSMYLCASSHYPDGTGPNQPQHFGDGTRLSIL.

This clone occurred once. This rearrangement joins TRBV19 to TRBJ2-1, with 10 bases identical to TRBD2. CDR1 is LNHDA, CDR2 SQIVND, per germline (reference sequence). This CDR3 comprises 14 residues. Trimming removed 5 bases from V and 9 bases from J; junction bases left unmatched: 7. CDR3 protein: CASSRLAGALEQFF. CDR3 DNA sequence: TGTGCCAGTAGTCGCCTAGCGGGAGCCCTTGAGCAGTTCTTC.

Details on this clone: Other DNA sequences from this sample encode an identical CDR3 as well. The chain uses TRBV5-1 and TRBJ2-1; the match to TRBD2 covers 8 bases. Looked up from germline, CDR1 is SGHRS and CDR2 is YFSETQ. This CDR3 has 15 residues. The junction had 8 bases not matched to a gene; V was cut back by 4 bases and J by 5 bases. CDR3 nucleotide sequence: TGCGCCAGCAGCGCCACTAGCGGTGGCCACAATGAGCAGTTCTTC. The encoded protein is CASSATSGGHNEQFF.